This T cell receptor beta chain is from a study of human T cells and chemical hapten exposure. This clonotype was picked up many times. This CDR3 has 14 amino acids. Per germline, CDR1 MNHEY and CDR2 SVGAGI. The V and J ends lost 6 bases and 7 bases respectively, with 15 bases between them. The time point was: pre-sensitization, week 0. This sample's treatment: therapeutic diphenylcyclopropenone sensitization with weekly scalp DPC. TCRdb reprocessed the RACE reads with MiXCR, giving one entry per CDR3 protein. This sample has some 360,000 distinct CDR3 sequences, with 4% to 6% found just once. The V and J genes are TRBV6-5 and TRBJ2-2, with a weak D call TRBD2 (5 bases). The material was whole blood, obtained in connection with sensitization to the hapten diphenylcyclopropenone (DPC). The TCR was taken from a woman in her 50s with alopecia areata. Some clones in this sample may be carry-over from other donors' samples. The CDR3 reads CASSPLEAGGELFF. Written as DNA, the CDR3 is TGTGCCAGCAGCCCTCTTGAGGCGGGCGGGGAGCTGTTTTTT.